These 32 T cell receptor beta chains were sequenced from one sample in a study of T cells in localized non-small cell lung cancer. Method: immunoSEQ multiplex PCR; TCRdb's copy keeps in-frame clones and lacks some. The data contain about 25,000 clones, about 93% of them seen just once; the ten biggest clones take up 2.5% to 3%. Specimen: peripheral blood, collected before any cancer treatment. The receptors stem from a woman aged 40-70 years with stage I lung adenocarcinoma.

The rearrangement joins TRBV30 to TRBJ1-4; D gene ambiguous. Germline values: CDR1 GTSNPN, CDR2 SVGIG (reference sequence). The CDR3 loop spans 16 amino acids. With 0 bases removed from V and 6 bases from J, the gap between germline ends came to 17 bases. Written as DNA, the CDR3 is TGTGCCTGGAGTGTTCTCCCAGGACGGGCGTATGAAAAACTGTTTTTT. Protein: CAWSVLPGRAYEKLFF.

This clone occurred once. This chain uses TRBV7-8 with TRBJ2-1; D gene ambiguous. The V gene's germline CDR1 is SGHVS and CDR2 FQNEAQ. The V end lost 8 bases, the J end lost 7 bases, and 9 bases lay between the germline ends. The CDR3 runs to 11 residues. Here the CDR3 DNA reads TGTGCCAGCGGAGTTATTAATGAGCAGTTCTTC. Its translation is CASGVINEQFF.

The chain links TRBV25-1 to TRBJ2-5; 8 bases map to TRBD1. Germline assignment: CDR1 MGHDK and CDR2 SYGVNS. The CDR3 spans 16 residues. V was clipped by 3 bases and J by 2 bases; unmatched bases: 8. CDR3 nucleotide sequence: TGTGCCAGCAGTGACCCCAGGGACAGGCTTCAAGAGACCCAGTACTTC. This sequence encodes CASSDPRDRLQETQYF.

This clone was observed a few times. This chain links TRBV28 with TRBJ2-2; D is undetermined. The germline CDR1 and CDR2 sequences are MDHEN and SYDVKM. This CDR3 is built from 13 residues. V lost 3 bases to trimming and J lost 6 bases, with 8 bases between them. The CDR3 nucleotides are TGTGCCAGCAGTTTTGGGTTTCCCGGGGAGCTGTTTTTT. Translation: CASSFGFPGELFF.

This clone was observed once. The CDR3, as DNA: TGTGCCAGTAGTCCATGGAGGGGGTCAGGGCAGCCCCAGCATTTT. It encodes CASSPWRGSGQPQHF. This sequence joins TRBV19 and TRBJ1-5, with a weak D call TRBD1 (6 bases). Germline V gene data show CDR1 as LNHDA and CDR2 as SQIVND (reference sequence). CDR3 size: 15 residues. The germline V and J ends were trimmed by 5 bases and 7 bases, with 18 bases remaining between them.

The CDR3 region has the DNA TGTGCCAGCAGCCTGACAGGGGTCACCGGGGAGCTGTTTTTT. The encoded protein is CASSLTGVTGELFF. The gene calls are TRBV28 and TRBJ2-2; the match to TRBD1 covers 8 bases. This CDR3 has 14 amino acids. Germline CDR1 is MDHEN and CDR2 is SYDVKM. J lost 4 bases, V lost 6 bases, and 4 bases had no gene match.

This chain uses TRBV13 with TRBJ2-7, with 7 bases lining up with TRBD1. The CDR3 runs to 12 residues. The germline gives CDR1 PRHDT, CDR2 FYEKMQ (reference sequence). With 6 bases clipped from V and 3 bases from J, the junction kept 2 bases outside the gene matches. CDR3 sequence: CASSNRGYEQYF. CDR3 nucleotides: TGTGCCAGCAGTAACAGGGGCTACGAGCAGTACTTC.

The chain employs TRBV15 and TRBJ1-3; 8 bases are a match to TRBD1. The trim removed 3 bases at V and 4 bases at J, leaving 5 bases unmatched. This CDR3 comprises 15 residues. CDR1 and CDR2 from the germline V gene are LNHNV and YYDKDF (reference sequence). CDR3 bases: TGTGCCACCAGCAGTTCTTCAGGGGGCGGAAACACCATATATTTT. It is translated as CATSSSSGGGNTIYF.

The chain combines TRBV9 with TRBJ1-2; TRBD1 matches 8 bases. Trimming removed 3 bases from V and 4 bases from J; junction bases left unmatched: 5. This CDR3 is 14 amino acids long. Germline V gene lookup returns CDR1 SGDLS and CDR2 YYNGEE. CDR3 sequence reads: CASSGQDRAYGYTF. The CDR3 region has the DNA TGTGCCAGCAGCGGACAGGACAGGGCCTATGGCTACACCTTC.

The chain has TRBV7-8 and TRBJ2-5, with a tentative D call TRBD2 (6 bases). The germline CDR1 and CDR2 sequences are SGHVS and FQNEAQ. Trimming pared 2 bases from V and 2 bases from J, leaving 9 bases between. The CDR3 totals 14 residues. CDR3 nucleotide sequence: TGTGCCAGCAGCTTAAATAGCGGTCAAGAGACCCAGTACTTC. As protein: CASSLNSGQETQYF.

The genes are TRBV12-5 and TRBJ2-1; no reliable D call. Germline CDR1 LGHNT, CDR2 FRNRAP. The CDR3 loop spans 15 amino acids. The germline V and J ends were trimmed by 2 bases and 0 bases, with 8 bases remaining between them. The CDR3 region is CASGLHPDSYNEQFF. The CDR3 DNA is TGTGCTAGTGGTTTGCACCCCGACTCCTACAATGAGCAGTTCTTC.

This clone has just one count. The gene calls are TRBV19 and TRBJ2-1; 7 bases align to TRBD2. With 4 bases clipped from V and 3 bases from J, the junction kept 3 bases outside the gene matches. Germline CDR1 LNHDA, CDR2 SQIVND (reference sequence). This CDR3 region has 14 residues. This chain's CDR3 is CASSSGRYYNEQFF. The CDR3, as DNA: TGTGCCAGTAGTAGCGGGAGATACTACAATGAGCAGTTCTTC.

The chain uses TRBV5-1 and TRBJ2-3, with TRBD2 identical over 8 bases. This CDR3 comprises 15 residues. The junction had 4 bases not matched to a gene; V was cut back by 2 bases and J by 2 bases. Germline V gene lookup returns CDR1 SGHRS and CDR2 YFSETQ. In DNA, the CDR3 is TGCGCCAGCAGCTTCTTCGGGGGGGACACAGATACGCAGTATTTT. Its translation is CASSFFGGDTDTQYF. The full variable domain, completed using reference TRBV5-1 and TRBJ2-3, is KAGVTQTPRYLIKTRGQQVTLSCSPISGHRSVSWYQQTPGQGLQFLFEYFSETQRNKGNFPGRFSGRQFSNSRSEMNVSTLELGDSALYLCASSFFGGDTDTQYFGPGTRLTVL.

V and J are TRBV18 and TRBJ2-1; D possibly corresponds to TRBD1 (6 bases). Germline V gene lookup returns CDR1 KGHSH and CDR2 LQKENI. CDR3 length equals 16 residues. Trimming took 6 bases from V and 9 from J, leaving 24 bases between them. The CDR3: CASSQGLLAAQGEQFF. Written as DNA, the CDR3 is TGTGCCAGCTCGCAGGGGTTGCTGGCTGCTCAGGGTGAGCAGTTCTTC.

CDR3 protein: CASSRTDTQYF. In DNA, the CDR3 is TGTGCCAGCAGCCGCACAGATACGCAGTATTTT. This rearrangement joins TRBV5-6 to TRBJ2-3; D is uncertain. The germline CDR1 and CDR2 sequences are SGHDT and YYEEEE. Trimming took off 4 bases at V and 1 base at J, with 1 base between the two ends. The CDR3 length is 11 residues.

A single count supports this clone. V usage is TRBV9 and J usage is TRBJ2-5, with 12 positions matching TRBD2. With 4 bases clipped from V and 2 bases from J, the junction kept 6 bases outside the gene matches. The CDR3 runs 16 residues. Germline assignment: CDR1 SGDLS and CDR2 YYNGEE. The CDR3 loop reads CASSQGLAGGQETQYF. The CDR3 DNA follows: TGTGCCAGCAGCCAGGGGCTAGCGGGAGGGCAAGAGACCCAGTACTTC.

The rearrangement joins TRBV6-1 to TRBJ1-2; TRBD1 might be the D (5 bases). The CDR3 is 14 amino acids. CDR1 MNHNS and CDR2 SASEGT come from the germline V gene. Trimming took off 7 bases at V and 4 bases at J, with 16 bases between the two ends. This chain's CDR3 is CASTGDLPRYGYTF. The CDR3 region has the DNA TGTGCCAGCACCGGGGACCTACCTCGCTATGGCTACACCTTC.

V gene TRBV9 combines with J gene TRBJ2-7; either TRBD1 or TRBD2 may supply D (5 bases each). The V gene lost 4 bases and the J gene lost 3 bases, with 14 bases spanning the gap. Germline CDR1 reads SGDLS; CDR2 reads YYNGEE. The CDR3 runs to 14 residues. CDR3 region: CASSLGQGDYEQYF. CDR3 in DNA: TGTGCCAGCAGCCTAGGGCAGGGAGACTACGAGCAGTACTTC.

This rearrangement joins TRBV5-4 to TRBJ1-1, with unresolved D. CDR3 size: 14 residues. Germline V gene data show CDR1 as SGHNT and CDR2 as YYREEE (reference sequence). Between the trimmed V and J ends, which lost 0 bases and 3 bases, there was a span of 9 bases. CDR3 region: CASSLARQDTEAFF. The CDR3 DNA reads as TGTGCCAGCAGCTTGGCCCGGCAGGACACTGAAGCTTTCTTT.

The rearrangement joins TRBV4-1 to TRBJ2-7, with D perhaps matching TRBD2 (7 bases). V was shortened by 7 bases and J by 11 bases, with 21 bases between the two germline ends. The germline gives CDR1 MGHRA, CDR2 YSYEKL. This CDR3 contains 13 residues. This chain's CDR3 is CASTTTGGTRKYF. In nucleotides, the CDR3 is TGCGCCAGCACCACAACGGGGGGCACCCGCAAGTACTTC.

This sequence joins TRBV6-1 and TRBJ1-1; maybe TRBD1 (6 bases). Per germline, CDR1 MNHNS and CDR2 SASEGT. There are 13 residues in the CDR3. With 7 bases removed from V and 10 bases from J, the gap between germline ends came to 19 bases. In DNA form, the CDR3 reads TGTGCCAGCACTTCAGGGGAGTGGAGGGGAGCTTTCTTT. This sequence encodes CASTSGEWRGAFF.

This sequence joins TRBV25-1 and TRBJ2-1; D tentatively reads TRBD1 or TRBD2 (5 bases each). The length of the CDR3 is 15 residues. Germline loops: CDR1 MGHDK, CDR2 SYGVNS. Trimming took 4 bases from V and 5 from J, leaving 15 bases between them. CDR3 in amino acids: CASSGDLSSHNEQFF. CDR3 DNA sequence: TGTGCCAGCAGTGGGGACCTCTCAAGTCACAATGAGCAGTTCTTC.

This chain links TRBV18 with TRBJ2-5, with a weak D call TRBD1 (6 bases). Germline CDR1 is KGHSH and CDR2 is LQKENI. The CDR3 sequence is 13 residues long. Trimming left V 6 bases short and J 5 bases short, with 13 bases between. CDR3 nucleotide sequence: TGTGCCAGCTCCCTAAGGGACACCGAGACCCAGTACTTC. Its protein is CASSLRDTETQYF.

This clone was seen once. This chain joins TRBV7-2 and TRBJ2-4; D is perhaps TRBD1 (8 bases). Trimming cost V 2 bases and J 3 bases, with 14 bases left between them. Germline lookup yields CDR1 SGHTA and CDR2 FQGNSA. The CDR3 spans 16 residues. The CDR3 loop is CASSLQGASGKNIQYF. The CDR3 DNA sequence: TGTGCCAGCAGCTTACAGGGGGCTAGCGGCAAAAACATTCAGTACTTC.

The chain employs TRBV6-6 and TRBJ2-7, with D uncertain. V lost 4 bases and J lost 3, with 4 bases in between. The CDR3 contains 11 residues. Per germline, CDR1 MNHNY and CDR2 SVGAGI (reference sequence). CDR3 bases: TGTGCCAGCAGTTTCCTCTACGAGCAGTACTTC. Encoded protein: CASSFLYEQYF.

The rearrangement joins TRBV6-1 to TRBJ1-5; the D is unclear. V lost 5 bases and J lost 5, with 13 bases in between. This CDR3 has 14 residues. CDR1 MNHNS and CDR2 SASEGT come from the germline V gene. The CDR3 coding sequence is TGTGCCAGCAGTCCGGACCCTACCTATCAGCCCCAGCATTTT. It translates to CASSPDPTYQPQHF.

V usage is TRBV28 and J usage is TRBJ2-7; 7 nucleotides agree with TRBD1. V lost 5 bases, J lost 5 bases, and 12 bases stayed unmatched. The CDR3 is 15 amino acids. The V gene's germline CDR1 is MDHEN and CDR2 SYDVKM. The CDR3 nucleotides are TGTGCCAGCAGTCCTCTGACAGGGTCCGCCGACGAGCAGTACTTC. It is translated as CASSPLTGSADEQYF. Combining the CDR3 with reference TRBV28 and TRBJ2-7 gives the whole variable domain DVKVTQSSRYLVKRTGEKVFLECVQDMDHENMFWYRQDPGLGLRLIYFSYDVKMKEKGDIPEGYSVSREKKERFSLILESASTNQTSMYLCASSPLTGSADEQYFGPGTRLTVT.

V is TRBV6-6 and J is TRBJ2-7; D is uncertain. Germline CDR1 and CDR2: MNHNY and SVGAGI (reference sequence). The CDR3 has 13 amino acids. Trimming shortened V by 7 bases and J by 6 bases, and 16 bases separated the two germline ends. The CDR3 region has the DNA TGTGCCAGCACTGATTTCTCCCTACGCGAGCAGTACTTC. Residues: CASTDFSLREQYF.

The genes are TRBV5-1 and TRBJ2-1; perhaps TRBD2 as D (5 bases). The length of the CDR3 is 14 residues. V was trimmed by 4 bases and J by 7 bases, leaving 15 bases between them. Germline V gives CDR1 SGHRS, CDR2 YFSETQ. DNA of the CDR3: TGCGCCAGCAGCCTCTTTGGAGGCTTTAATGAGCAGTTCTTC. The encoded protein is CASSLFGGFNEQFF.

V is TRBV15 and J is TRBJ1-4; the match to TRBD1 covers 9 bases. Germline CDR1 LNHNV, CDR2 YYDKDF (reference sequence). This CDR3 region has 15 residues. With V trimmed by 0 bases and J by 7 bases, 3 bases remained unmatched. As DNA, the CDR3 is TGTGCCACCAGCAGAGAACAGGGGGCGGGTGAAAAACTGTTTTTT. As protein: CATSREQGAGEKLFF. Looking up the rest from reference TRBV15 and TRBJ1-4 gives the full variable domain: DAMVIQNPRYQVTQFGKPVTLSCSQTLNHNVMYWYQQKSSQAPKLLFHYYDKDFNNEADTPDNFQSRRPNTSFCFLDIRSPGLGDTAMYLCATSREQGAGEKLFFGSGTQLSVL.

CDR3 in DNA: TGTGCCAGCAGCCAAGGGGGGGCGACGAACATTCAGTACTTC. It translates to CASSQGGATNIQYF. V and J are TRBV28 and TRBJ2-4, with D perhaps TRBD2 (7 bases). Germline lookup yields CDR1 MDHEN and CDR2 SYDVKM. The CDR3 is 14 residues long. V gave up 6 bases and J gave up 7 bases, with 16 bases separating them.

The CDR3 DNA is TGCGCCAGCAGCCAAGCCGGGACTACGTCCTACGAGCAGTACTTC. Translated: CASSQAGTTSYEQYF. This rearrangement joins TRBV4-1 to TRBJ2-7; 7 bases agree with TRBD2. This CDR3 is built from 15 residues. Losses at the gene ends were 1 base for V and 1 base for J; bases not matched to a gene: 4. The germline V gene has CDR1 MGHRA and CDR2 YSYEKL.